This TCR beta chain derives from a study of response to subunit inactivated influenza vaccine. The CDR3 consists of 14 residues. Per the germline V gene, CDR1 is MNHNS and CDR2 is SASEGT. V lost 6 bases to trimming and J lost 4 bases; unmatched junction nucleotides: 6. Study-wide results and limits: The authors proposed limited new T cell recruitment per seasonal influenza vaccination.

TCRdb itself ran the RT-PCR reads through MiXCR, one entry per CDR3 protein. The sample consists of around 530,000 distinct CDR3 sequences, 12% of them appearing once. This clonotype has just a few counts. Its antigen is not identified. Sequenced here: PBMCs from blood, sampled on the day of vaccination. This clonotype was obtained from a man between 50 and 59 years old who received an inactivated influenza vaccine. The rearrangement joins TRBV6-1 to TRBJ2-3; 8 bases fit TRBD1. The CDR3 region is CASSQQGGPDTQYF. The CDR3 bases are TGTGCCAGCAGCCAACAGGGGGGTCCAGATACGCAGTATTTT.